The 7 T cell receptor beta chains presented below share a single source sample, sequenced in a study of blood T cell repertoires in COVID-19 (dated by TCRdb to 2018 to 2020). The method behind the library was the immunoSEQ multiplex PCR assay. This immuneACCESS table, as held by TCRdb, lists in-frame sequences with V and J called but not all clones. Of the missing ones, under half trace to an unresolved V gene in checked studies; the others have no known cause. For this sample the table gives under 130,000 clones, of which around 86% were detected only once. The ten largest clones capture over 35% of the sample. The sample consisted of peripheral blood. Every receptor here comes from an older man with acute or convalescent COVID-19.

The chain carries TRBV5-1 and TRBJ2-2, with D tentatively TRBD1 (6 bases). The CDR3 extends over 15 amino acids. Looked up from germline, CDR1 is SGHRS and CDR2 is YFSETQ. V was cut by 2 bases and J by 2 bases, with 10 bases left in between. CDR3 sequence reads: CASSFQGTNTGELFF. The DNA for the CDR3 is TGCGCCAGCAGCTTTCAGGGGACCAACACCGGGGAGCTGTTTTTT.

The rearrangement joins TRBV19 to TRBJ2-7; 8 nucleotides match TRBD1. The CDR3 has 14 residues. V was pared by 5 bases and J by 5 bases, with 8 bases of the junction left unmatched. CDR1 and CDR2 from the germline V gene are LNHDA and SQIVND (reference sequence). The CDR3: CASSLQGALDEQYF. DNA of the CDR3: TGTGCCAGTAGTCTTCAGGGGGCGCTGGACGAGCAGTACTTC.

This sequence joins TRBV7-2 and TRBJ2-1; 9 bases align to TRBD1. V was clipped by 4 bases and J by 6 bases; unmatched bases: 10. CDR1 and CDR2 (germline): SGHTA, FQGNSA. The CDR3 is 16 residues long. The CDR3 DNA follows: TGTGCCAGCAGCTCGCCCCCTGGGACAGGGCTCAATGAGCAGTTCTTC. Translation: CASSSPPGTGLNEQFF.

This clone was recorded only once. This chain links TRBV7-3 with TRBJ1-6, with no clear D. The CDR3 runs 15 residues. V lost 4 bases to trimming and J lost 1 base, with 8 bases between them. The germline gives CDR1 SGHTA, CDR2 FQGTGA. DNA for the CDR3: TGTGCCAGCAGCTCCACGGGATCCTATAATTCACCCCTCCACTTT. Translating it yields CASSSTGSYNSPLHF.

V is TRBV7-9 and J is TRBJ2-7; D possibly corresponds to TRBD2 (5 bases). CDR3 length: 14 residues. Between the trimmed V and J ends, which lost 5 bases and 7 bases, there was a span of 18 bases. Per the germline V gene, CDR1 is SEHNR and CDR2 is FQNEAQ (reference sequence). CDR3 residues: CASSPRATPGEQYF. The CDR3 coding sequence is TGTGCCAGCAGCCCGCGGGCCACGCCTGGGGAGCAGTACTTC. Drawing the rest from reference TRBV7-9 and TRBJ2-7, the complete variable domain is DTGVSQNPRHKITKRGQNVTFRCDPISEHNRLYWYRQTLGQGPEFLTYFQNEAQLEKSRLLSDRFSAERPKGSFSTLEIQRTEQGDSAMYLCASSPRATPGEQYFGPGTRLTVT.

The chain couples TRBV6-5 to TRBJ1-1, with D perhaps TRBD1 (6 bases). V dropped 4 bases and J dropped 8 bases, with 11 bases sitting between them. This CDR3 has 12 residues. CDR1 is MNHEY and CDR2 is SVGAGI in the germline V gene. CDR3 nucleotide sequence: TGTGCCAGCAGTTTCAGGGGCACCGAAGCTTTCTTT. This sequence encodes CASSFRGTEAFF.

V and J are TRBV9 and TRBJ1-3; 8 positions match TRBD1. Germline CDR1 is SGDLS and CDR2 is YYNGEE. The CDR3 contains 16 residues. V was clipped by 4 bases and J by 0 bases; unmatched bases: 6. This CDR3 reads CASSRVGQGSGNTIYF. The CDR3 bases are TGTGCCAGCAGCCGAGTCGGACAGGGCTCTGGAAACACCATATATTTT.